The rows below give T cell receptor beta chains drawn from one sample of a study of blood T cell repertoires in COVID-19. Repertoires were generated with immunoSEQ multiplex PCR, while TCRdb's copy carries only in-frame clones and drops some. The sample yields more than 95,000 clones, roughly 90% seen once. Material for sequencing was peripheral blood. The receptors shown here come from a human donor in a cohort sampled during active COVID-19. The CDR3 runs from the conserved cysteine through the conserved F or W. The order of the fields is J gene, V gene, clone size, CDR3 length, D gene, CDR3 DNA, CDR3 protein. D genes are given only for firm matches. Clone sizes are given selectively: once, few, many, or a class where the clone is expanded.

J gene: TRBJ1-2; V gene: TRBV13; clone size: NA; CDR3 length: 13; D gene: TRBD1; CDR3 DNA: TGTGCCAGCAGCCTCGGGACAGACTATGGCTACACCTTC; CDR3 protein: CASSLGTDYGYTF
J gene: TRBJ2-2; V gene: TRBV18; clone size: NA; CDR3 length: 16; D gene: TRBD2; CDR3 DNA: TGTGCCAGCTCACCAAGGACTAGCGTGAACACCGGGGAGCTGTTTTTT; CDR3 protein: CASSPRTSVNTGELFF
J gene: TRBJ2-2; V gene: TRBV7-9; clone size: NA; CDR3 length: 15; D gene: TRBD1; CDR3 DNA: TGTGCCAGCAGCTGGGACAGGGGGCACACCGGGGAGCTGTTTTTT; CDR3 protein: CASSWDRGHTGELFF
J gene: TRBJ2-5; V gene: TRBV5-1; clone size: NA; CDR3 length: 14; D gene: NA; CDR3 DNA: TGCGCCAGCAGCTTGAGTCGGTACCAAGAGACCCAGTACTTC; CDR3 protein: CASSLSRYQETQYF
J gene: TRBJ2-7; V gene: TRBV15; clone size: NA; CDR3 length: 13; D gene: NA; CDR3 DNA: TGTGCCACCAGCAGAGATCAGAGGTACGAGCAGTACTTC; CDR3 protein: CATSRDQRYEQYF
J gene: TRBJ1-5; V gene: TRBV28; clone size: NA; CDR3 length: 14; D gene: TRBD1; CDR3 DNA: TGTGCCAGTAACAGGGGATATAGCAATCAGCCCCAGCATTTT; CDR3 protein: CASNRGYSNQPQHF
J gene: TRBJ2-1; V gene: TRBV29-1; clone size: NA; CDR3 length: 13; D gene: TRBD2; CDR3 DNA: TGCAGCGTCGGGACTAGCGGCATGAATGAGCAGTTCTTC; CDR3 protein: CSVGTSGMNEQFF
J gene: TRBJ2-3; V gene: TRBV5-4; clone size: NA; CDR3 length: 14; D gene: NA; CDR3 DNA: TGTGCCAGCAGCTTTGGGCAGGACACAGATACGCAGTATTTT; CDR3 protein: CASSFGQDTDTQYF
J gene: TRBJ2-2; V gene: TRBV4-1; clone size: NA; CDR3 length: 17; D gene: NA; CDR3 DNA: TGCGCCAGCAGCCAAGCCCCGAGTAGCGGGAACACCGGGGAGCTGTTTTTT; CDR3 protein: CASSQAPSSGNTGELFF
J gene: TRBJ1-5; V gene: TRBV19; clone size: once; CDR3 length: 15; D gene: NA; CDR3 DNA: TGTGCCAGTAGTATTAATAGCGGAAGCAATCAGCCCCAGCATTTT; CDR3 protein: CASSINSGSNQPQHF
J gene: TRBJ2-5; V gene: TRBV28; clone size: NA; CDR3 length: 13; D gene: NA; CDR3 DNA: TGTGCCAGCAGTCATACTAGGCAGGAGACCCAGTACTTC; CDR3 protein: CASSHTRQETQYF
J gene: TRBJ1-3; V gene: TRBV4-1; clone size: NA; CDR3 length: 19; D gene: TRBD1; CDR3 DNA: TGCGCCAGCAGCCAAGTGGGACAGGGGGGGGCCTATTCTGGAAACACCATATATTTT; CDR3 protein: CASSQVGQGGAYSGNTIYF
J gene: TRBJ2-3; V gene: TRBV10-3; clone size: NA; CDR3 length: 15; D gene: NA; CDR3 DNA: TGTGCCATCAGTGATGTTAGTCATGGCACAGATACGCAGTATTTT; CDR3 protein: CAISDVSHGTDTQYF
J gene: TRBJ1-2; V gene: TRBV4-1; clone size: NA; CDR3 length: 15; D gene: NA; CDR3 DNA: TGCGCCAGCAGCCATGGTCCGGGTACGAACTATGGCTACACCTTC; CDR3 protein: CASSHGPGTNYGYTF
J gene: TRBJ2-7; V gene: TRBV2; clone size: NA; CDR3 length: 11; D gene: NA; CDR3 DNA: TGTGCCAGCAGTGTCAGCTACGAGCAGTACTTC; CDR3 protein: CASSVSYEQYF
J gene: TRBJ1-4; V gene: TRBV25-1; clone size: NA; CDR3 length: 16; D gene: TRBD1; CDR3 DNA: TGTGCCAGCAGTGACCTAGGACAGGGCATTAATGAAAAACTGTTTTTT; CDR3 protein: CASSDLGQGINEKLFF
J gene: TRBJ1-3; V gene: TRBV4-1; clone size: NA; CDR3 length: 14; D gene: TRBD1; CDR3 DNA: TGCGCCAGCAGCCAGGGACAGGGGTGGAACACCATATATTTT; CDR3 protein: CASSQGQGWNTIYF
J gene: TRBJ2-2; V gene: TRBV11-3; clone size: NA; CDR3 length: 14; D gene: TRBD2; CDR3 DNA: TGTGCCAGCAGCTTTACGGGAGGCACCGGGGAGCTGTTTTTT; CDR3 protein: CASSFTGGTGELFF
J gene: TRBJ2-7; V gene: TRBV6-6; clone size: few; CDR3 length: 15; D gene: TRBD2; CDR3 DNA: TGTGCCAGCAGTTACCCGGGACTAGCGAAATACGAGCAGTACTTC; CDR3 protein: CASSYPGLAKYEQYF
J gene: TRBJ2-2; V gene: TRBV6-5; clone size: NA; CDR3 length: 16; D gene: TRBD1; CDR3 DNA: TGTGCCAGCAGTTACCAGGGACAGTCAGATCCCGGGGAGCTGTTTTTT; CDR3 protein: CASSYQGQSDPGELFF
J gene: TRBJ2-5; V gene: TRBV7-9; clone size: NA; CDR3 length: 16; D gene: NA; CDR3 DNA: TGTGCCAGCAGTCCAGGTGTTAGGGGTCTCCAAGAGACCCAGTACTTC; CDR3 protein: CASSPGVRGLQETQYF
J gene: TRBJ2-7; V gene: TRBV7-8; clone size: NA; CDR3 length: 15; D gene: TRBD1; CDR3 DNA: TGTGCCAGCAGCTCAGGGACAGGGAGGCTCTCCGAGCAGTACTTC; CDR3 protein: CASSSGTGRLSEQYF
J gene: TRBJ2-7; V gene: TRBV7-9; clone size: NA; CDR3 length: 14; D gene: NA; CDR3 DNA: TGTGCCAGCAGCTTAGATGCAGGTACCTACGAGCAGTACTTC; CDR3 protein: CASSLDAGTYEQYF
J gene: TRBJ1-3; V gene: TRBV5-6; clone size: NA; CDR3 length: 14; D gene: NA; CDR3 DNA: TGTGCCAGCAGCCAGACAGCCTCTGGAAACACCATATATTTT; CDR3 protein: CASSQTASGNTIYF
J gene: TRBJ2-7; V gene: TRBV28; clone size: NA; CDR3 length: 13; D gene: TRBD2; CDR3 DNA: TGTGCCAGCTGGACTAGTCTCAGCCACGAGCAGTACTTC; CDR3 protein: CASWTSLSHEQYF
J gene: TRBJ2-3; V gene: TRBV24-1; clone size: NA; CDR3 length: 14; D gene: TRBD2; CDR3 DNA: TGTGCCACCAGTGACCCCGGGGGGATAGATACGCAGTATTTT; CDR3 protein: CATSDPGGIDTQYF
J gene: TRBJ2-7; V gene: TRBV5-6; clone size: NA; CDR3 length: 16; D gene: NA; CDR3 DNA: TGTGCCAGCAGCTCCACTCCGGACGGGATCTCCTACGAGCAGTACTTC; CDR3 protein: CASSSTPDGISYEQYF
J gene: TRBJ2-2; V gene: TRBV4-1; clone size: NA; CDR3 length: 14; D gene: TRBD1; CDR3 DNA: TGCGCCAGCAGCCCGGGACAGCTGACCGGGGAGCTGTTTTTT; CDR3 protein: CASSPGQLTGELFF
J gene: TRBJ2-1; V gene: TRBV12-3/TRBV12-4; clone size: NA; CDR3 length: 11; D gene: NA; CDR3 DNA: TGTGCCAGCAGTTACAGCAATGAGCAGTTCTTC; CDR3 protein: CASSYSNEQFF
J gene: TRBJ2-3; V gene: TRBV5-6; clone size: NA; CDR3 length: 16; D gene: TRBD1; CDR3 DNA: TGTGCCAGCAGCTTCCTCGGGACAGGGGCTTTAGATACGCAGTATTTT; CDR3 protein: CASSFLGTGALDTQYF
J gene: TRBJ1-5; V gene: TRBV28; clone size: NA; CDR3 length: 15; D gene: NA; CDR3 DNA: TGTGCCAGCATGAGGGGGGAGGGTGGCAATCAGCCCCAGCATTTT; CDR3 protein: CASMRGEGGNQPQHF
J gene: TRBJ1-2; V gene: TRBV30; clone size: NA; CDR3 length: 14; D gene: NA; CDR3 DNA: TGTGCCTGGAGGGGGAGGACGTCGGACTATGGCTACACCTTC; CDR3 protein: CAWRGRTSDYGYTF
J gene: TRBJ2-1; V gene: TRBV23-1; clone size: NA; CDR3 length: 15; D gene: NA; CDR3 DNA: TGCGCCAGCAGTCAAGTGGTGGGCAGGCCCTATGAGCAGTTCTTC; CDR3 protein: CASSQVVGRPYEQFF
J gene: TRBJ2-7; V gene: TRBV6-5; clone size: once; CDR3 length: 14; D gene: TRBD1; CDR3 DNA: TGTGCCAGCAGTTACTCGTCACAGGGGTGGGAGCAGTACTTC; CDR3 protein: CASSYSSQGWEQYF
J gene: TRBJ2-7; V gene: TRBV2; clone size: NA; CDR3 length: 13; D gene: NA; CDR3 DNA: TGTGCCAGCAGGGACATAAGCTCCTACGAGCAGTACTTC; CDR3 protein: CASRDISSYEQYF
J gene: TRBJ2-7; V gene: TRBV9; clone size: once; CDR3 length: 18; D gene: TRBD2; CDR3 DNA: TGTGCCAGCAGCGGTTCGACTAGCGGGGGACCCTCTCTCTACGAGCAGTACTTC; CDR3 protein: CASSGSTSGGPSLYEQYF
J gene: TRBJ2-7; V gene: TRBV19; clone size: NA; CDR3 length: 14; D gene: TRBD2; CDR3 DNA: TGTGCCAGTAGTATACTAGCGGGAGTCAACGAGCAGTACTTC; CDR3 protein: CASSILAGVNEQYF
J gene: TRBJ2-1; V gene: TRBV19; clone size: NA; CDR3 length: 13; D gene: NA; CDR3 DNA: TGTGCCAGTAGCCCCCCAGGGGACAATGAGCAGTTCTTC; CDR3 protein: CASSPPGDNEQFF
J gene: TRBJ2-5; V gene: TRBV11-1; clone size: NA; CDR3 length: 14; D gene: NA; CDR3 DNA: TGTGCCAGCAGCTTAGACAGGAGCCAAGAGACCCAGTACTTC; CDR3 protein: CASSLDRSQETQYF
J gene: TRBJ2-7; V gene: TRBV6-5; clone size: NA; CDR3 length: 13; D gene: NA; CDR3 DNA: TGTGCCAGCAGAGGGACTTCAGCCTACGAGCAGTACTTC; CDR3 protein: CASRGTSAYEQYF
J gene: TRBJ2-7; V gene: TRBV3-1/TRBV3-2; clone size: NA; CDR3 length: 16; D gene: NA; CDR3 DNA: TGTGCCAGCAGCCAAGAGGTGAGCGGGTACTCCTACGAGCAGTACTTC; CDR3 protein: CASSQEVSGYSYEQYF
J gene: TRBJ2-1; V gene: TRBV19; clone size: NA; CDR3 length: 15; D gene: NA; CDR3 DNA: TGTGCCAGTAGCCTTACTAGCTCAGTCTACAATGAGCAGTTCTTC; CDR3 protein: CASSLTSSVYNEQFF
J gene: TRBJ1-3; V gene: TRBV11-3; clone size: NA; CDR3 length: 19; D gene: NA; CDR3 DNA: TGTGCCAGCAGCCCGAAGAGGGCAGGGAGGAACGGCGCTGGAAACACCATATATTTT; CDR3 protein: CASSPKRAGRNGAGNTIYF
J gene: TRBJ2-7; V gene: TRBV28; clone size: NA; CDR3 length: 17; D gene: TRBD2; CDR3 DNA: TGTGCCAGCAGTTTATTATCAGACCTAGCGGGAGCACGGGAGCAGTACTTC; CDR3 protein: CASSLLSDLAGAREQYF
J gene: TRBJ1-5; V gene: TRBV5-1; clone size: NA; CDR3 length: 15; D gene: NA; CDR3 DNA: TGCGCCAGCAGCTTGGACGGGTATAGCAATCAGCCCCAGCATTTT; CDR3 protein: CASSLDGYSNQPQHF
J gene: TRBJ2-7; V gene: TRBV5-4; clone size: NA; CDR3 length: 13; D gene: NA; CDR3 DNA: TGTGCCAGCAGCTTCGTCGTGGGCCACGAGCAGTACTTC; CDR3 protein: CASSFVVGHEQYF
J gene: TRBJ2-3; V gene: TRBV11-3; clone size: NA; CDR3 length: 19; D gene: TRBD2; CDR3 DNA: TGTGCCAGCAGCCTCGGACTAGCGGGAGGGTCGACTAGCACAGATACGCAGTATTTT; CDR3 protein: CASSLGLAGGSTSTDTQYF
J gene: TRBJ2-1; V gene: TRBV6-5; clone size: NA; CDR3 length: 15; D gene: TRBD2; CDR3 DNA: TGTGCCAGCAGTTCAACTAGCGGGTGGAACAATGAGCAGTTCTTC; CDR3 protein: CASSSTSGWNNEQFF
J gene: TRBJ2-7; V gene: TRBV29-1; clone size: NA; CDR3 length: 13; D gene: TRBD1; CDR3 DNA: TGCAGCGTTGAATCAGACAGGGACTACGAGCAGTACTTC; CDR3 protein: CSVESDRDYEQYF
J gene: TRBJ2-1; V gene: TRBV7-3; clone size: NA; CDR3 length: 16; D gene: TRBD1; CDR3 DNA: TGTGCCAGCAGCTTAACCCACGGGACAGGGTCTCATGAGCAGTTCTTC; CDR3 protein: CASSLTHGTGSHEQFF
J gene: TRBJ2-5; V gene: TRBV18; clone size: NA; CDR3 length: 14; D gene: NA; CDR3 DNA: TGTGCCAGCTCACCACATCGGGTCCAAGAGACCCAGTACTTC; CDR3 protein: CASSPHRVQETQYF
J gene: TRBJ2-1; V gene: TRBV7-9; clone size: NA; CDR3 length: 17; D gene: TRBD2; CDR3 DNA: TGTGCCAGCAGCACCCCGGGACTAGAAAGCTCCTACAATGAGCAGTTCTTC; CDR3 protein: CASSTPGLESSYNEQFF
J gene: TRBJ2-3; V gene: TRBV6-5; clone size: once; CDR3 length: 14; D gene: NA; CDR3 DNA: TGTGCCAGCAGGGACCCCGGGAGTAGGGATACGCAGTATTTT; CDR3 protein: CASRDPGSRDTQYF
J gene: TRBJ1-2; V gene: TRBV28; clone size: NA; CDR3 length: 11; D gene: NA; CDR3 DNA: TGTGCCAGCAGTTTGCAGGGCCCCCCGACCTTC; CDR3 protein: CASSLQGPPTF